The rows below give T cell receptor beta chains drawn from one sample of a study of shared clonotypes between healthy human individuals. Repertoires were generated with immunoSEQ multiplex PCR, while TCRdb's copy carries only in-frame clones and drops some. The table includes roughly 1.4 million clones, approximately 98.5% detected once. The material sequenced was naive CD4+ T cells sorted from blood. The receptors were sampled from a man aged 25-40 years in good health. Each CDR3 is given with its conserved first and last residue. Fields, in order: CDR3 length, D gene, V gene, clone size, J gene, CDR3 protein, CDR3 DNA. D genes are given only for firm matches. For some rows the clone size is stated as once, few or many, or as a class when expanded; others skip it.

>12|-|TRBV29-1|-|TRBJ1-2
CSASFRGYGYTF
TGCAGCGCCAGTTTCAGAGGATATGGCTACACCTTC
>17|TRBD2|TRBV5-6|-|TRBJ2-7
CASSLGPPASGDYEQYF
TGTGCCAGCAGCTTGGGCCCCCCGGCTAGCGGAGATTACGAGCAGTACTTC
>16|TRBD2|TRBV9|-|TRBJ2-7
CASSANLPGRGYEQYF
TGTGCCAGCAGCGCCAACTTACCAGGGAGGGGCTACGAGCAGTACTTC
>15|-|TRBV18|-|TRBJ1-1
CASSPRGEVSTEAFF
TGTGCCAGCTCACCACGGGGTGAGGTAAGCACTGAAGCTTTCTTT
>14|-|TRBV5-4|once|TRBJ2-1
CASSRRTVFNEQFF
TGTGCCAGCAGTCGCCGGACAGTGTTCAATGAGCAGTTCTTC
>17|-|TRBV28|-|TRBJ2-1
CASSRSRALSSYNEQFF
TGTGCCAGCAGCCGATCAAGGGCCCTGAGCTCCTACAATGAGCAGTTCTTC
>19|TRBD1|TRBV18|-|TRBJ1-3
CASSPRDSITINSGNTIYF
TGTGCCAGCTCACCCCGGGACAGCATTACTATAAACTCTGGAAACACCATATATTTT
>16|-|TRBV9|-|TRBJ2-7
CASSVDPDRVTYEQYF
TGTGCCAGCAGCGTAGACCCAGACAGAGTAACCTACGAGCAGTACTTC
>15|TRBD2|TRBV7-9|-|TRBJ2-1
CASSFRLAVLNEQFF
TGTGCCAGCAGCTTCCGACTAGCGGTCCTCAATGAGCAGTTCTTC
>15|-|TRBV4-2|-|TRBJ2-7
CASSHPGALSYEQYF
TGTGCCAGCAGCCACCCGGGAGCCCTCTCCTACGAGCAGTACTTC
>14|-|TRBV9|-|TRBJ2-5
CASSGQQLQETQYF
TGTGCCAGCAGCGGACAACAGCTCCAAGAGACCCAGTACTTC
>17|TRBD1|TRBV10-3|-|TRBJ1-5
CAIGTGGRGRGNQPQHF
TGTGCCATCGGGACAGGGGGCCGTGGGAGAGGCAATCAGCCCCAGCATTTT
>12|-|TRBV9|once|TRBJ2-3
CASSALADTQYF
TGTGCCAGCAGCGCGCTAGCGGATACGCAGTATTTT
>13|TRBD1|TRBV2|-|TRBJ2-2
CASGLQGAGELFF
TGTGCCAGCGGATTGCAGGGGGCCGGGGAGCTGTTTTTT
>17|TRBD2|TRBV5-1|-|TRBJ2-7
CASSLIPIAGGRNEQYF
TGCGCCAGCAGCTTGATTCCCATAGCGGGAGGTCGTAACGAGCAGTACTTC
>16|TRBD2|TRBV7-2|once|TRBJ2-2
CASSLGSSGRAGELFF
TGTGCCAGCAGCTTAGGTTCTAGCGGGAGGGCCGGGGAGCTGTTTTTT
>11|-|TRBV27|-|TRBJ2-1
CASSFLDSQFF
TGTGCCAGCAGTTTTTTGGACTCTCAGTTCTTC
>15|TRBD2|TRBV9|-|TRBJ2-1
CASSVQLAAYNEQFF
TGTGCCAGCAGCGTTCAACTAGCGGCCTACAATGAGCAGTTCTTC
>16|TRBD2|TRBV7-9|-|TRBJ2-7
CASSLVSGLVAYEQYF
TGTGCCAGCAGCTTAGTATCGGGACTAGTCGCCTACGAGCAGTACTTC
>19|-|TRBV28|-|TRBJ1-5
CASSLLNDFGRNPNQPQHF
TGTGCCAGCAGTTTACTTAATGATTTCGGACGGAATCCAAATCAGCCCCAGCATTTT
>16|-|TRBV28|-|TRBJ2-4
CASMVAGIIAKNIQYF
TGTGCCAGTATGGTGGCGGGAATAATAGCCAAAAACATTCAGTACTTC
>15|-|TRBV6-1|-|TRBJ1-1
CASSEALTETGSAFF
TGTGCCAGCAGTGAAGCCTTGACAGAAACGGGGTCGGCTTTCTTT
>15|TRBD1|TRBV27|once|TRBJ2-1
CASSRTGGTYNEQFF
TGTGCCAGCAGTCGGACAGGTGGGACCTACAATGAGCAGTTCTTC
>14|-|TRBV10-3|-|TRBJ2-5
CAIMRGGNKETQYF
TGTGCCATCATGAGGGGCGGTAACAAAGAGACCCAGTACTTC
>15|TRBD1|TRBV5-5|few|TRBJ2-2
CASSLGTGNTGELFF
TGTGCCAGCAGCTTGGGGACAGGGAACACCGGGGAGCTGTTTTTT
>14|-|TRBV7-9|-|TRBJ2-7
CASTPEGGSYEQYF
TGTGCCAGCACCCCCGAAGGGGGTTCTTACGAGCAGTACTTC
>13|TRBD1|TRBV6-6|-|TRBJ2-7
CASSYAGGGEQYF
TGTGCCAGCAGTTACGCAGGGGGCGGCGAGCAGTACTTC
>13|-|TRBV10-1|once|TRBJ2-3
CASSDSNTDTQYF
TGCGCCAGCAGTGATTCCAACACAGATACGCAGTATTTT
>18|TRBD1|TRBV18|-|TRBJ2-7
CASSPLSKGTATQDEQYF
TGTGCCAGCTCACCACTATCGAAAGGGACAGCTACTCAGGACGAGCAGTACTTC
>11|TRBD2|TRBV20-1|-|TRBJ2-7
CSASTLAGVLF
TGCAGTGCTAGCACACTAGCGGGAGTGCTCTTC
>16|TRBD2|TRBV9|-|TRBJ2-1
CASSPRWVAGVNEQFF
TGTGCCAGCAGCCCCCGGTGGGTAGCGGGAGTCAATGAGCAGTTCTTC
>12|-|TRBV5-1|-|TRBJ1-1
CASSFRGTEAFF
TGCGCCAGCAGCTTCAGGGGCACTGAAGCTTTCTTT
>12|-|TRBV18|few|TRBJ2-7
CASSPEGDEQYF
TGTGCCAGCTCACCCGAGGGGGACGAGCAGTACTTC
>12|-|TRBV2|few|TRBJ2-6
CARSSGANVLTF
TGTGCCAGATCATCTGGGGCCAACGTCCTGACTTTC
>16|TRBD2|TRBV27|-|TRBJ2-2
CASSLPAGGNTGELFF
TGTGCCAGCAGTTTACCAGCGGGAGGTAACACCGGGGAGCTGTTTTTT
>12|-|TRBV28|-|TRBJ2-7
CASSFWSDEQYF
TGTGCCAGCAGTTTTTGGTCAGACGAGCAGTACTTC
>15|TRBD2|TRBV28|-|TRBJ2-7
CASSTPSGSSREQYF
TGTGCCAGCAGCACACCTAGCGGGAGTTCCCGCGAGCAGTACTTC
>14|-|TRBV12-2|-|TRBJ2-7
CASRLGGEGYEQYF
TGTGCAAGTCGCTTAGGGGGGGAAGGCTACGAGCAGTACTTC
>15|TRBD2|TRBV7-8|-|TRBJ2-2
CASSEGLEGTGELFF
TGTGCCAGCAGTGAGGGACTAGAGGGCACCGGGGAGCTGTTTTTT
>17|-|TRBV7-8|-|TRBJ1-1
CASSLSLMTEGYTEAFF
TGTGCCAGCAGCTTATCCCTTATGACGGAGGGCTACACTGAAGCTTTCTTT
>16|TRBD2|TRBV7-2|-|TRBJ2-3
CASSPLAGTNTDTQYF
TGTGCCAGCAGCCCTCTAGCGGGAACTAACACAGATACGCAGTATTTT
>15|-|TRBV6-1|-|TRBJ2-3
CASSEIGRSTDTQYF
TGTGCCAGCAGTGAAATAGGTCGGAGCACAGATACGCAGTATTTT